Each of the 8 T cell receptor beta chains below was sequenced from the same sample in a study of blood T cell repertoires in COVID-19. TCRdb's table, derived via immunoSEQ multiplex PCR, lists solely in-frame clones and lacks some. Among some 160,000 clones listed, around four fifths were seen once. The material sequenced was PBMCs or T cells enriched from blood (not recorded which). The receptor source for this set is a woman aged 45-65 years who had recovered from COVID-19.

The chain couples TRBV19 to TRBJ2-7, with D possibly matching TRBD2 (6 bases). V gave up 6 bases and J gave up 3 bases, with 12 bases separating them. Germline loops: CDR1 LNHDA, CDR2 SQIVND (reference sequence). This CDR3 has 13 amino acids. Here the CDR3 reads CASSLTSRYEQYF. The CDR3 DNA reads TGTGCCAGTAGCCTTACTAGCCGCTACGAGCAGTACTTC.

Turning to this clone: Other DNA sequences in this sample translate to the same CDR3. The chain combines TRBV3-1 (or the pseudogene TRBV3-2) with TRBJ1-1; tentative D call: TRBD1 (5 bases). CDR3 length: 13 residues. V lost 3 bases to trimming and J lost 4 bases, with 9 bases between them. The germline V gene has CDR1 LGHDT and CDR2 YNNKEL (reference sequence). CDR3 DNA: TGTGCCAGCAGCCAGCAGGGCGGCACTGAAGCTTTCTTT. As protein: CASSQQGGTEAFF.

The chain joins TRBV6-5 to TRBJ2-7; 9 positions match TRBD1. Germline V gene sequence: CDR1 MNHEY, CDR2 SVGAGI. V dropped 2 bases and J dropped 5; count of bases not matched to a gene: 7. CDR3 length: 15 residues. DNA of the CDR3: TGTGCCAGCAGTTACGAAGGGGACAGGGACAACGAGCAGTACTTC. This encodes CASSYEGDRDNEQYF.

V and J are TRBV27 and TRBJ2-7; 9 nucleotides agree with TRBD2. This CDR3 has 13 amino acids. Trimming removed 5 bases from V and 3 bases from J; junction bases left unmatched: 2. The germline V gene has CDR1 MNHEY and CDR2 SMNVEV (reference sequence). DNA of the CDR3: TGTGCCAGCAGTACGACTAGCGGCTACGAGCAGTACTTC. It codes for CASSTTSGYEQYF.

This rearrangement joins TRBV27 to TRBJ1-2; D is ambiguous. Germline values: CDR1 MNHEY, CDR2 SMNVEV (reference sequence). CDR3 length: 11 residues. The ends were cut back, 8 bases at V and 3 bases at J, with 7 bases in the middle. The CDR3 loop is CASPLHYGYTF. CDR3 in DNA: TGTGCCAGCCCCCTCCACTATGGCTACACCTTC.

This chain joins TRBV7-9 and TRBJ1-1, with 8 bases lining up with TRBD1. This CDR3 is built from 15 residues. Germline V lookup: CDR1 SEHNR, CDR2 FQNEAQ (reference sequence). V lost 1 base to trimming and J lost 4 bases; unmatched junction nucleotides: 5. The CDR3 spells CASSLGQGSATEAFF. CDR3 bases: TGTGCCAGCAGCTTAGGACAGGGGAGTGCCACTGAAGCTTTCTTT.

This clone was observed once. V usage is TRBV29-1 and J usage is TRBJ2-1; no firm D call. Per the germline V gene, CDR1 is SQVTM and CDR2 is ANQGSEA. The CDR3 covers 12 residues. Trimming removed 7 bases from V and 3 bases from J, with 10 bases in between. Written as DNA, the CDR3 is TGCAGCGCCCTAGACGGCTACAATGAGCAGTTCTTC. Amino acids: CSALDGYNEQFF.

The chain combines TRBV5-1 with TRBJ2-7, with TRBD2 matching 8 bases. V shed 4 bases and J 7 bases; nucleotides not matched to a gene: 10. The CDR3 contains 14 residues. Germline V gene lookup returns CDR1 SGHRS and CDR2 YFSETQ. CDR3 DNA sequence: TGCGCCAGCAGCCGCGACGGGAGGGTTGAAGAGCAGTACTTC. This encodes CASSRDGRVEEQYF. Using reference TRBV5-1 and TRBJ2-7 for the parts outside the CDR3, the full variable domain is KAGVTQTPRYLIKTRGQQVTLSCSPISGHRSVSWYQQTPGQGLQFLFEYFSETQRNKGNFPGRFSGRQFSNSRSEMNVSTLELGDSALYLCASSRDGRVEEQYFGPGTRLTVT.